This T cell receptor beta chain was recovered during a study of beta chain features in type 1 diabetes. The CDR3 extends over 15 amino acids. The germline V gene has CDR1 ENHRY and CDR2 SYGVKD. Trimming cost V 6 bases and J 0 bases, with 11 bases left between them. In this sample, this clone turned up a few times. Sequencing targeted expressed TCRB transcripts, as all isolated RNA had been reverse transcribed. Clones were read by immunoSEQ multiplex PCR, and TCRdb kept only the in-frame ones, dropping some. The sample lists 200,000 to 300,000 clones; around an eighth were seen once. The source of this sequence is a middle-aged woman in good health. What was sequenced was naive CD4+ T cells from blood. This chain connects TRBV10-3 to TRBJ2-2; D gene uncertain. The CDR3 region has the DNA TGTGCCATCAGGTCAACAACCGCGAACACCGGGGAGCTGTTTTTT. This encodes CAIRSTTANTGELFF.